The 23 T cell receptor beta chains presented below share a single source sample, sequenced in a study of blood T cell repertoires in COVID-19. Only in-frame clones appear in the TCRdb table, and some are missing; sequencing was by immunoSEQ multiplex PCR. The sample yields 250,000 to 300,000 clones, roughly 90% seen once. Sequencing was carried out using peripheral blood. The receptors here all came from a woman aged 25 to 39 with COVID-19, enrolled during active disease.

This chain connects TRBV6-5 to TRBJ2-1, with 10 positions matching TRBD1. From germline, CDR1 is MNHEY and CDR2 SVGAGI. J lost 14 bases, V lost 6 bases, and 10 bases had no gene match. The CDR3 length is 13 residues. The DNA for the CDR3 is TGTGCCAGCAGCTCGGGACAGGGGAGAAAAAAGTTCTTC. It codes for CASSSGQGRKKFF.

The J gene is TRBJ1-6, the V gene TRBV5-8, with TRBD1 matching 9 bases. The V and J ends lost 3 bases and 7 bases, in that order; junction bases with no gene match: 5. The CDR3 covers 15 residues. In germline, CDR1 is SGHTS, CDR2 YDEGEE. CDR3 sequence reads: CASSYGTGKNSPLHF. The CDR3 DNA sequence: TGTGCCAGCAGCTACGGGACAGGGAAAAATTCACCCCTCCACTTT.

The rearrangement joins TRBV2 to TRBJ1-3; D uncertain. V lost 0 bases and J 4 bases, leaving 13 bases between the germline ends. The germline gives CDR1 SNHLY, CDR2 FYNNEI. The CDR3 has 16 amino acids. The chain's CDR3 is CASSEAGGIIGNTIYF. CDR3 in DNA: TGTGCCAGCAGTGAAGCTGGAGGGATTATCGGAAACACCATATATTTT. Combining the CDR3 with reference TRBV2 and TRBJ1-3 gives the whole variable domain EPEVTQTPSHQVTQMGQEVILRCVPISNHLYFYWYRQILGQKVEFLVSFYNNEISEKSEIFDDQFSVERPDGSNFTLKIRSTKLEDSAMYFCASSEAGGIIGNTIYFGEGSWLTVV.

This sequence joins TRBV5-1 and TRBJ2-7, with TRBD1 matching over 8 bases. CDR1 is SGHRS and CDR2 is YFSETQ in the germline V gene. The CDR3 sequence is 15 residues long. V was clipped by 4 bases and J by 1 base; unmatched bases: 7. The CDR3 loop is CASSGTGTLSYEQYF. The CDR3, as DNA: TGCGCCAGCAGCGGGACAGGAACCTTATCCTACGAGCAGTACTTC. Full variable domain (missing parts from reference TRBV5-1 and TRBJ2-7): KAGVTQTPRYLIKTRGQQVTLSCSPISGHRSVSWYQQTPGQGLQFLFEYFSETQRNKGNFPGRFSGRQFSNSRSEMNVSTLELGDSALYLCASSGTGTLSYEQYFGPGTRLTVT.

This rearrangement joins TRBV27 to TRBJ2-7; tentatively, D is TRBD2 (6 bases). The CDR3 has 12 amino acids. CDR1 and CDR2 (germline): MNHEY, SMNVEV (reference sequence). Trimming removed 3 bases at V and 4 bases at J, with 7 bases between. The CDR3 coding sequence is TGTGCCAGCAGTTTTCGGGGGTACGAGCAGTACTTC. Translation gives CASSFRGYEQYF.

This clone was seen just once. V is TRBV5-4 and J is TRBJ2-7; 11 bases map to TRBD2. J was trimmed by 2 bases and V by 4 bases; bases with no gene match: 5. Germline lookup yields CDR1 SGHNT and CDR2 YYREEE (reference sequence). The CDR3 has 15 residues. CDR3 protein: CASSHGTSGPYEQYF. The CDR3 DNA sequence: TGTGCCAGCAGCCACGGGACTAGCGGCCCCTACGAGCAGTACTTC.

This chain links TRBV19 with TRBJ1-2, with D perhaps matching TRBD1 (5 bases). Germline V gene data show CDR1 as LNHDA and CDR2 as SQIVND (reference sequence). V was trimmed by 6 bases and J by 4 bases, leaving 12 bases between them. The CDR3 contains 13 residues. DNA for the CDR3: TGTGCCAGTAGGACCGGGGGACTCTATGGCTACACCTTC. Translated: CASRTGGLYGYTF.

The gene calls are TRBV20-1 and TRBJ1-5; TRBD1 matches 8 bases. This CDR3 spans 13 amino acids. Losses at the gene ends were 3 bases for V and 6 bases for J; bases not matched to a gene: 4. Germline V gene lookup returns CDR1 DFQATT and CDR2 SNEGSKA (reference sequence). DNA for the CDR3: TGCAGTGCTAGTAGACAGGGGAGTCAGCCCCAGCATTTT. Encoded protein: CSASRQGSQPQHF.

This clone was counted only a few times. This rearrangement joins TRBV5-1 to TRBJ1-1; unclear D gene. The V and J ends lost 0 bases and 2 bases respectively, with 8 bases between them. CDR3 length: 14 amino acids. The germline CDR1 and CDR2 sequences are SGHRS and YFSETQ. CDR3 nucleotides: TGCGCCAGCAGCTTGGTAGGAGACAACACTGAAGCTTTCTTT. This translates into CASSLVGDNTEAFF.

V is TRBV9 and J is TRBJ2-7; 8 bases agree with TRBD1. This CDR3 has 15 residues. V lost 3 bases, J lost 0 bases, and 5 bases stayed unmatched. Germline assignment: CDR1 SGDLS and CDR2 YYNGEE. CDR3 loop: CASSETGAFSYEQYF. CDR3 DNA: TGTGCCAGCAGCGAGACAGGGGCGTTCTCCTACGAGCAGTACTTC.

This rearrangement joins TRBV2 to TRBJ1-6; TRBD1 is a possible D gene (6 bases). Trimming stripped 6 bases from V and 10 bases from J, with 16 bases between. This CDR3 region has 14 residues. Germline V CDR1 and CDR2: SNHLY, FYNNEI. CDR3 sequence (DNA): TGTGCCAGCAGCGCCGTAGAGGGGGACTCACCCCTCCACTTT. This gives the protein CASSAVEGDSPLHF.

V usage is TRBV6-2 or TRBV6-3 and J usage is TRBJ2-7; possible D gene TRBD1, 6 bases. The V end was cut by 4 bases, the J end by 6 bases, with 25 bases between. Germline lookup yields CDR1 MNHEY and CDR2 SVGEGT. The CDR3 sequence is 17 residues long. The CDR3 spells CASSSAGTLLSRSEQYF. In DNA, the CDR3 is TGTGCCAGCAGTTCCGCCGGGACACTTCTATCTAGGTCCGAGCAGTACTTC.

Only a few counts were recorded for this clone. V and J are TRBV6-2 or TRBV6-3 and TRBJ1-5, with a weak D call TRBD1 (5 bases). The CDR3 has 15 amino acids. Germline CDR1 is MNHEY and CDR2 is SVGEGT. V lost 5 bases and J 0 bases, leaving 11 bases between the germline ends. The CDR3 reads CASSRTQYSNQPQHF. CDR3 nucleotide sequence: TGTGCCAGCAGTCGGACACAATATAGCAATCAGCCCCAGCATTTT.

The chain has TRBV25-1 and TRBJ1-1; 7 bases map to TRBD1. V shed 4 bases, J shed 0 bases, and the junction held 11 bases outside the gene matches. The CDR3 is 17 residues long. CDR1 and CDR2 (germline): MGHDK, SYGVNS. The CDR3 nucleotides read TGTGCCAGCAGTGGACTCCCGCGGACAGGAATGAACACTGAAGCTTTCTTT. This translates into CASSGLPRTGMNTEAFF.

For the CDR3, the DNA is TGTGCCAGCAGTTACAATTTCGTCTTCGGGGCTTTCTTT. The encoded protein is CASSYNFVFGAFF. The V gene is TRBV6-5, the J gene TRBJ1-1; D remains unclear. The germline V and J ends were trimmed by 2 bases and 11 bases, with 15 bases remaining between them. Germline CDR1 reads MNHEY; CDR2 reads SVGAGI. This CDR3 has 13 amino acids.

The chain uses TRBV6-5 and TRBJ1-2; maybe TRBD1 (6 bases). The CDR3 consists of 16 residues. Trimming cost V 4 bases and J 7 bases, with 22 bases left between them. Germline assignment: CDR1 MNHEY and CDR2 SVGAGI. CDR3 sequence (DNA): TGTGCCAGCAGTTTCGACGCCCCACAGGGTTTTGGTGGCTACACCTTC. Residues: CASSFDAPQGFGGYTF.

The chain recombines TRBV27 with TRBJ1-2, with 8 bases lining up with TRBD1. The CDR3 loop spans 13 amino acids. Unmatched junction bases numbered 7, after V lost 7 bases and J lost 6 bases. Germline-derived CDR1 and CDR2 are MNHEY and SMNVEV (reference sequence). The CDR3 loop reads CASKQTGEDGYTF. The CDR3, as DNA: TGTGCCAGCAAACAGACAGGGGAGGATGGCTACACCTTC.

The CDR3 coding sequence is TGTGCCAGTAGCCTTCAGGGCGGCCGTGGTCGCAATCAGCCCCAGCATTTT. This codes for CASSLQGGRGRNQPQHF. J is TRBJ1-5 and V is TRBV19; maybe TRBD1 (5 bases). The CDR3 covers 17 residues. The ends were cut back, 6 bases at V and 2 bases at J, with 20 bases in the middle. CDR1 and CDR2 (germline): LNHDA, SQIVND (reference sequence).

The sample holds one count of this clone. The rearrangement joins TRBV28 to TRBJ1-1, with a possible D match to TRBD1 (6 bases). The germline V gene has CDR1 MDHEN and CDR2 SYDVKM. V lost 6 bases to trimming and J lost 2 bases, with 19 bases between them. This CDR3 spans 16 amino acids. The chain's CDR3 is CASRIKWFGTNTEAFF. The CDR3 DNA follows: TGTGCCAGCAGAATAAAATGGTTTGGGACAAACACTGAAGCTTTCTTT.

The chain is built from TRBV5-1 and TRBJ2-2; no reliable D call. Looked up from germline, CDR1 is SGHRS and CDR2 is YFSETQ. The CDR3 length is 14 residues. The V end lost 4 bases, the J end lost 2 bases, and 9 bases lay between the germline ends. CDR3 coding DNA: TGCGCCAGCAGCGGAGACCCAAACACCGGGGAGCTGTTTTTT. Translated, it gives CASSGDPNTGELFF.

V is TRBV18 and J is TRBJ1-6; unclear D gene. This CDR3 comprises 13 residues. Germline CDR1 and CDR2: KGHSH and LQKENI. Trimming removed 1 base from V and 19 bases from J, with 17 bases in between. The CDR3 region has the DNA TGTGCCAGCTCACCACTCCCCAACAGCCCCCATCACTTT. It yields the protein CASSPLPNSPHHF.

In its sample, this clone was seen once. The CDR3 spells CASSGDRSHEAFF. CDR3 sequence (DNA): TGTGCCAGCAGTGGGGACAGGTCACATGAAGCTTTCTTT. The V gene is TRBV2, the J gene TRBJ1-1; 8 bases fit TRBD1. The CDR3 sequence is 13 residues long. Trimming cost V 4 bases and J 7 bases; bases outside gene matches: 5. CDR1 is SNHLY, CDR2 FYNNEI, per germline.

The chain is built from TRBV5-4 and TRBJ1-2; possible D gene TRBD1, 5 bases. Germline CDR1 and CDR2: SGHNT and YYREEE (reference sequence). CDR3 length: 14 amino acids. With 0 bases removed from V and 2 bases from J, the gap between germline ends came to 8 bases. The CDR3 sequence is CASSLAAGNYGYTF. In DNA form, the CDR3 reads TGTGCCAGCAGCTTGGCGGCAGGGAACTATGGCTACACCTTC.